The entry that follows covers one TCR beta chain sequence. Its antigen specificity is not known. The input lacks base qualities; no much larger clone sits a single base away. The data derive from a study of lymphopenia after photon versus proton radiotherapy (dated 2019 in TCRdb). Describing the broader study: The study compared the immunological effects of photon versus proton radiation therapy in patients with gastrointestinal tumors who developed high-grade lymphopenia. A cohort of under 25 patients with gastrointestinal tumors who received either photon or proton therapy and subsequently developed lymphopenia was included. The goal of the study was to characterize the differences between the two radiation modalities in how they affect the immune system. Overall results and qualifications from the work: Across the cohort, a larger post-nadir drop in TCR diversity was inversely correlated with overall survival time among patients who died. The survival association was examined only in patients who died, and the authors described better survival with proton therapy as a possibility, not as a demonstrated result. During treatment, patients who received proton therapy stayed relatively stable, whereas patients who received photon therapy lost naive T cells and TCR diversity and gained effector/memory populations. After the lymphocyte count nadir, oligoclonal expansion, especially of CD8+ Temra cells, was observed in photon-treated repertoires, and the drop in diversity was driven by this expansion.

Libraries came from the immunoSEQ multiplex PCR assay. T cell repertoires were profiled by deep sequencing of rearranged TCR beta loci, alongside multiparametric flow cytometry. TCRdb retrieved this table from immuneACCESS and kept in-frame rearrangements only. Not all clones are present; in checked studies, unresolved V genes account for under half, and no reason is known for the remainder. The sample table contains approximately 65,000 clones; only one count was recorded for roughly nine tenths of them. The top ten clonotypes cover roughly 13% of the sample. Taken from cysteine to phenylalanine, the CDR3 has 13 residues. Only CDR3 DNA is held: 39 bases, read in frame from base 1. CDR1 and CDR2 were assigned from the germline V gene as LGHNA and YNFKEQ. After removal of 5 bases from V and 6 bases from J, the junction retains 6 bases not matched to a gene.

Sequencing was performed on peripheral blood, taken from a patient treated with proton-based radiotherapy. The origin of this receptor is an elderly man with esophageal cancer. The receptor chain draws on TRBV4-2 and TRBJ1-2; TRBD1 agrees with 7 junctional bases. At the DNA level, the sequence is TGTGCCAGCAGCACAGGGGACGGGGATGGCTACACCTTC. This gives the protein CASSTGDGDGYTF.